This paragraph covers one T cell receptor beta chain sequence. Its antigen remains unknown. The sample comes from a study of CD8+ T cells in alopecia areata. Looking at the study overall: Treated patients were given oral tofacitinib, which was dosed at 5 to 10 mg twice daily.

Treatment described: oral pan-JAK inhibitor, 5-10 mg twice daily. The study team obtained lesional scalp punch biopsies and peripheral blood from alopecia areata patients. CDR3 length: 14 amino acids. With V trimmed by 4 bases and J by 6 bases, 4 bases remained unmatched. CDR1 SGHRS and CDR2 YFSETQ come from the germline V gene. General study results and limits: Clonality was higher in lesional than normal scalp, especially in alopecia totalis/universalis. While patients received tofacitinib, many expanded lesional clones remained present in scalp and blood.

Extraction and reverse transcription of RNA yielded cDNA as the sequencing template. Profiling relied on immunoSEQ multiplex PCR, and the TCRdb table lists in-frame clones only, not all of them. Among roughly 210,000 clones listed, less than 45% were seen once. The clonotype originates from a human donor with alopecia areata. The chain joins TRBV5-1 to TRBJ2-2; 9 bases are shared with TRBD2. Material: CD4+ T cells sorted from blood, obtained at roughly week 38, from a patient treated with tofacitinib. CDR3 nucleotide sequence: TGCGCCAGCAGCCCGCGGGAGGGGCCCGGGGAGCTGTTTTTT. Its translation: CASSPREGPGELFF.